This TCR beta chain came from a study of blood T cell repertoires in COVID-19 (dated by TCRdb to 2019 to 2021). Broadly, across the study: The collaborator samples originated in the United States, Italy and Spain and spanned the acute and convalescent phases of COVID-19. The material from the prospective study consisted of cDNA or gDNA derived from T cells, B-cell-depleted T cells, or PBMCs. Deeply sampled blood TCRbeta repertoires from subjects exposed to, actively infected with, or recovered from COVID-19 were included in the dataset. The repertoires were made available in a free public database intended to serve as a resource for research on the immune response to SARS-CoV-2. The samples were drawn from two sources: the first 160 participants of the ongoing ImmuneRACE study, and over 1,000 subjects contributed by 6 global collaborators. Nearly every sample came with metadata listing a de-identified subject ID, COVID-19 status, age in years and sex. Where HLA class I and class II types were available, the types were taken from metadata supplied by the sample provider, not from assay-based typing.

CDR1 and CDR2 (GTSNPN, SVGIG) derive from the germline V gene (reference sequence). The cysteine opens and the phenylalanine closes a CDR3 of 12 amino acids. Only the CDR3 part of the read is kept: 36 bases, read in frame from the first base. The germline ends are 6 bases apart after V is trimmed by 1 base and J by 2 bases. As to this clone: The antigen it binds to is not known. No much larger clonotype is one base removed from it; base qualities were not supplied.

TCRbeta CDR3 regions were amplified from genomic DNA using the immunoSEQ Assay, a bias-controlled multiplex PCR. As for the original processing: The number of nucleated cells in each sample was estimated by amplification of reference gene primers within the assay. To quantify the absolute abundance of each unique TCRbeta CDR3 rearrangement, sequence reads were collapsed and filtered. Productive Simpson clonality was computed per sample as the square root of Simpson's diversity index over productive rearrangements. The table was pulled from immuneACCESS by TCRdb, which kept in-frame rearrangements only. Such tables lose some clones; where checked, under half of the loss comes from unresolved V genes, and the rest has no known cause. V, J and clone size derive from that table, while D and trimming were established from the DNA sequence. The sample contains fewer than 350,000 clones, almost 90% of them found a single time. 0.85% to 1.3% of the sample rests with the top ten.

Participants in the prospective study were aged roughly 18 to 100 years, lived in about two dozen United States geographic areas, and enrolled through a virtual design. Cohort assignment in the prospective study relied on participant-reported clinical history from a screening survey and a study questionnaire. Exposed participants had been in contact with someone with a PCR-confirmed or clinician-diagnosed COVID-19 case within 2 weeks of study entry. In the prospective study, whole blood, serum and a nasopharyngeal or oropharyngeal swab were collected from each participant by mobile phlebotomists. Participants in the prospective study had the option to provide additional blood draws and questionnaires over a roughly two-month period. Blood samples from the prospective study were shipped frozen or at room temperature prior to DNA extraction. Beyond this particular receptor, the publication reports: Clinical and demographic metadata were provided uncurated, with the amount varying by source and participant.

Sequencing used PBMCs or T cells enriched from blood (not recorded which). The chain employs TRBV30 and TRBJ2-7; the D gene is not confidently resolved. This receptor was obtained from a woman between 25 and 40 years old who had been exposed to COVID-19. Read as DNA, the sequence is TGTGCCTGGAGTGGGAGCACCTACGAGCAGTACTTC. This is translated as CAWSGSTYEQYF.